Here is one T cell receptor beta chain with its context. Its specificity is not known. Next came a second PCR, run for roughly 6 to 11 cycles, which used a sample-barcoded 5' primer along with a J-beta primer mix. One entry per CDR3 protein, called by TCRdb with MiXCR from the 5' RACE reads. The sample includes 550,000 to 750,000 distinct CDR3 sequences, roughly 20% of them seen just once. The CDR3 runs 17 residues. V was pared by 2 bases and J by 0 bases, with 7 bases of the junction left unmatched. The data were obtained in a study of blood T cells in healthy people across ages. Study-level findings and limits: Per million T cells, TCR beta diversity dropped roughly linearly as age increased. Long-lived donors exceeded aged donors in naive CD4+ cells and diversity.

The sequence was collected from a man in his 70s in good health. Sequencing was performed on blood. The chain links TRBV12-3 or TRBV12-4 to TRBJ2-1; 7 positions match TRBD2. In DNA form, the CDR3 reads TGTGCCAGCAGTTTACTGGCGGGAGTGGGCTCCTACAATGAGCAGTTCTTC. Translating gives CASSLLAGVGSYNEQFF.